What follows are 3 T cell receptor beta chains derived from one specimen sequenced in a study of blood T cell repertoires in COVID-19. The assay was immunoSEQ multiplex PCR, and TCRdb's table has in-frame clones only and misses some. The sample comprises roughly 70,000 clones, about 80% of which are singletons, and 18% rests with the top ten. The sequencing input was peripheral blood. These receptors came from a man between 65 and 79 years old who had recovered from COVID-19.

The chain has TRBV29-1 and TRBJ2-7; weak D call: TRBD1 (6 bases). CDR1 is SQVTM and CDR2 is ANQGSEA in the germline V gene. V lost 6 bases to trimming and J lost 4 bases, with 13 bases between them. This CDR3 contains 12 residues. CDR3 loop: CSVNTGIYEQYF. The DNA of the CDR3 is TGCAGCGTGAATACAGGGATATACGAGCAGTACTTC.

V is TRBV11-2 and J is TRBJ1-4, with 7 nucleotides matching TRBD1. This CDR3 comprises 14 residues. The germline CDR1 and CDR2 sequences are SGHAT and FQNNGV. J lost 6 bases, V lost 3 bases, and 4 bases had no gene match. The CDR3 nucleotides read TGTGCCAGCAGCTTCGGGACAGAAGATGAAAAACTGTTTTTT. As protein: CASSFGTEDEKLFF.

The chain recombines TRBV15 with TRBJ1-3; 7 bases fit TRBD1. V shed 1 base and J 3 bases; nucleotides not matched to a gene: 3. Per germline, CDR1 LNHNV and CDR2 YYDKDF (reference sequence). This CDR3 comprises 15 residues. Written as DNA, the CDR3 is TGTGCCACCAGCAGAGTTCGGGACAGTGGAAACACCATATATTTT. It yields the protein CATSRVRDSGNTIYF. The full variable domain, its missing parts supplied by reference TRBV15 and TRBJ1-3, is DAMVIQNPRYQVTQFGKPVTLSCSQTLNHNVMYWYQQKSSQAPKLLFHYYDKDFNNEADTPDNFQSRRPNTSFCFLDIRSPGLGDTAMYLCATSRVRDSGNTIYFGEGSWLTVV.